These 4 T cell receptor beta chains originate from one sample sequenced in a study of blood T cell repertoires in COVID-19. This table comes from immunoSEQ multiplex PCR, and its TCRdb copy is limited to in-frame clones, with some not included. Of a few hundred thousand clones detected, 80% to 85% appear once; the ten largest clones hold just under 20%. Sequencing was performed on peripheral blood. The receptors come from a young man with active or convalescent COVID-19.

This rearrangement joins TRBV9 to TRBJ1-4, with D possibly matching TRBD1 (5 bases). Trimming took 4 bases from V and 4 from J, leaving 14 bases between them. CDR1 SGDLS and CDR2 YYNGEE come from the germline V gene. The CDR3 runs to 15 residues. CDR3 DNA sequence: TGTGCCAGCAGCCCCAGGCCAGGGCGTAATGAAAAACTGTTTTTT. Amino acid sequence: CASSPRPGRNEKLFF.

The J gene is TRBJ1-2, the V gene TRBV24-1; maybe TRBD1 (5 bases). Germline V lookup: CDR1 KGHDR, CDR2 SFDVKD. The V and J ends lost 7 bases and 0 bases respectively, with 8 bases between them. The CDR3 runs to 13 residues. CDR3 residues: CATRAGPNYGYTF. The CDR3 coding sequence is TGTGCCACCAGGGCAGGGCCTAACTATGGCTACACCTTC.

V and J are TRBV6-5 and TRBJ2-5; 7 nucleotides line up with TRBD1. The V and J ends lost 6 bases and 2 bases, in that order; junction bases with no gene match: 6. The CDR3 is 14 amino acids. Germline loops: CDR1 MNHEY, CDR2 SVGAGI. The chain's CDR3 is CASRWDRKQETQYF. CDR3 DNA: TGTGCCAGCAGGTGGGACAGAAAGCAAGAGACCCAGTACTTC.

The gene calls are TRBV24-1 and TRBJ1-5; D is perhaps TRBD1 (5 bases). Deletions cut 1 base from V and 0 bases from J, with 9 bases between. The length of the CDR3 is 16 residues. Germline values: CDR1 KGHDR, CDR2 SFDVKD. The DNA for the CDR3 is TGTGCCACCAGTGATTTATCGGGGGATAGCAATCAGCCCCAGCATTTT. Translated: CATSDLSGDSNQPQHF.